This record looks at one T cell receptor beta chain sequence and its context. Antigen specificity is unknown. The sample comes from a study of cytomegalovirus exposure and HLA in healthy donors. Whole-study results and caveats: Rare TCR sequences predominated, though certain public TCRs were found in many donors. In vitro work confirmed that a few CMV-associated chains recognize CMV antigens. Listed as cytomegalovirus-associated were 164 TCR beta chains. In the roughly 120 validation repertoires, a later analysis found that first-cohort TCR clusters tended to co-occur.

Sequencing was performed with immunoSEQ multiplex PCR; in TCRdb, only in-frame clones are kept and a portion is missing. The data hold about 74,000 clones, with roughly 94% observed a single time. The sequencing sample was made of PBMCs. This sequence was found in a man aged 18 to 35 in good health and CMV-seropositive.

CDR3: CASSLREGTGELFF. CDR3 sequence (DNA): TGTGCCAGCAGCTTGAGAGAGGGCACCGGGGAGCTGTTTTTT. The chain is built from TRBV5-6 and TRBJ2-2; D is possibly TRBD2 (5 bases). The CDR3 is 14 residues long. Germline V CDR1 and CDR2: SGHDT, YYEEEE. Deletions cut 1 base from V and 4 bases from J, with 8 bases between.